This paragraph covers one T cell receptor beta chain sequence. The junction had 3 bases not matched to a gene; V was cut back by 4 bases and J by 2 bases. The CDR3 totals 15 residues. Looked up from germline, CDR1 is LGHDT and CDR2 is YNNKEL (reference sequence). This specimen belongs to a study of blood T cell repertoires in COVID-19. Study at large: Sites across the United States, Italy and Spain contributed samples from acute and convalescent COVID-19. Nucleic acid was either cDNA or gDNA, and it came from T cells, B-cell-depleted T cells, or PBMCs.

As processed by the authors: Estimation of nucleated cell counts relied on the amplification of reference gene primers. The assay was immunoSEQ multiplex PCR, and TCRdb's table has in-frame clones only and misses some. The V and J calls and clone size are taken from that table; D and trimming were inferred from the DNA. The data hold about 61,000 clones, with roughly 87% observed a single time. The V and J genes are TRBV3-1 (or the pseudogene TRBV3-2) and TRBJ2-3; 10 bases fit TRBD2. This receptor was identified in a man of 80 years or more in a cohort sampled during active COVID-19. Sequences were obtained from peripheral blood. Here the CDR3 DNA reads TGTGCCAGCAGCCTTAGCGGGGGGTCCACAGATACGCAGTATTTT. It codes for CASSLSGGSTDTQYF.